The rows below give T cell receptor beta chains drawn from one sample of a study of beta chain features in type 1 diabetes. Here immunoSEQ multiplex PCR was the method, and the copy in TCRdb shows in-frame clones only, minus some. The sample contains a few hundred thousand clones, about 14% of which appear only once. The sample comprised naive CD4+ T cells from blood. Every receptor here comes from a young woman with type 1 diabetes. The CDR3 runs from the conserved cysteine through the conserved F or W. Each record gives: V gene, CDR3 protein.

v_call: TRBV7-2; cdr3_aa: CASSDRLTNYGYTF
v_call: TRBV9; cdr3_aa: CASSVDLSSGNTIYF
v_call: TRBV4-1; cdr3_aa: CASSQGAQGVPSYGYTF
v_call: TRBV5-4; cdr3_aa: CASSLTGQGEAEAFF
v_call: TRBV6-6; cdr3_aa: CASSPSGNYGYTF
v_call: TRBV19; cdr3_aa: CASSIREAAIQYF
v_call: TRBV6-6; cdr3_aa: CASRLLEPSTEAFF
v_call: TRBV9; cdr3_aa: CASSVKGQGPQYF
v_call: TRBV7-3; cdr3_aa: CASSLGGSGAYEQYF
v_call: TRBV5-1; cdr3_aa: CASSLAPGTATGELFF
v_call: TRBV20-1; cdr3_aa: CSAKQGNGYTF
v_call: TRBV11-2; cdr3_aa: CASSAAWETQYF
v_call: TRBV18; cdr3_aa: CASSRMTSGGYNEQFF
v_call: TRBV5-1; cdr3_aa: CASSFGRTEAFF
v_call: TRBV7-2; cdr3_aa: CASRQGGGQPQHF
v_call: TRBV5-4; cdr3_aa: CASSPPGQASYEQYF
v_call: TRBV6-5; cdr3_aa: CASSSRGVTEAFF
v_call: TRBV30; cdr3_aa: CAWSVPGGIKDEQFF
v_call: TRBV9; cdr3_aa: CASSVGGVNYGYTF
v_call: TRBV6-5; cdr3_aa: CASSYSAGLSYNEQFF
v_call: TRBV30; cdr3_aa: CAWSSGLVPYNEQFF
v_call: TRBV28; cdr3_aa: CASSAAPEEEKLFF
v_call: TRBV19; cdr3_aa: CASSMRREGYNEQFF
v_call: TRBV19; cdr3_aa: CASSFTLAGGSNEQFF
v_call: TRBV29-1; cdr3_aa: CSAHKGVGDTEAFF
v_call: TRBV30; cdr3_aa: CAWSGGGEQFF
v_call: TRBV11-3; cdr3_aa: CASSLSLLAGGDTQYF
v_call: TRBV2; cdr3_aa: CARTGSGYGYTF
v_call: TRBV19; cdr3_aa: CASSMAQGYTEAFF
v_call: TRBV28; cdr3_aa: CASSLAGGEQFF
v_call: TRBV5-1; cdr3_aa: CASSPLRSSGANVLTF
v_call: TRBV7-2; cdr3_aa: CASRQLTGTHRVELFF
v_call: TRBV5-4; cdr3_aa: CASSWGLAGYNEQFF
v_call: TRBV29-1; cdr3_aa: CSVERLGGWYGYTF
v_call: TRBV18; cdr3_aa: CASSPPSLRAYEQYF
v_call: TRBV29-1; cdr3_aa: CSVELGRGWDTQYF
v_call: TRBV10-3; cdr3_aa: CAISQNRDNEQFF
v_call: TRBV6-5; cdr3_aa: CASTNDGDSFYEQYF
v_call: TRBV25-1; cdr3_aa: CASSAGTSGSNEQFF
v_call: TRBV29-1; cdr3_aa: CSDHRDMNTEAFF
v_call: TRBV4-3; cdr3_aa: CASSLYRDEGWETQYF
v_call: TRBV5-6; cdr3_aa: CASSLGARDTQYF
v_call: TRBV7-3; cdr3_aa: CASSLVGSGVQETQYF
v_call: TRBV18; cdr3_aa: CASSRQLDEKLFF
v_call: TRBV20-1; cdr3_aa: CSADRGYTF
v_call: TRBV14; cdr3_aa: CASSLLIGSGSANYGYTF
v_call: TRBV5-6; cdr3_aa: CASSWGIGTSGRRADTQYF
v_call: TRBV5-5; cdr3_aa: CASSLMGAGGELFF
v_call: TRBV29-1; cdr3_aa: CSVYSGSGTDTQYF